This entry is about one T cell receptor beta chain. This CDR3 spans 15 amino acids. From germline, CDR1 is KGHSH and CDR2 LQKENI. The V end was cut by 2 bases, the J end by 5 bases, with 14 bases between. The data originate from a study of blood T cell repertoires in COVID-19. Sequenced by immunoSEQ multiplex PCR; TCRdb stores in-frame clones only, minus some. This sample has about 240,000 clones, with about 85% found just once. The rearrangement uses TRBV18 and TRBJ2-3; D is perhaps TRBD2 (6 bases). This sequence originates from a man in his sixties who had recovered from COVID-19. Sample: peripheral blood. The DNA of the CDR3 is TGTGCCAGCTCACCAAGTGTACTAGCTTTAGATACGCAGTATTTT. Residues: CASSPSVLALDTQYF.